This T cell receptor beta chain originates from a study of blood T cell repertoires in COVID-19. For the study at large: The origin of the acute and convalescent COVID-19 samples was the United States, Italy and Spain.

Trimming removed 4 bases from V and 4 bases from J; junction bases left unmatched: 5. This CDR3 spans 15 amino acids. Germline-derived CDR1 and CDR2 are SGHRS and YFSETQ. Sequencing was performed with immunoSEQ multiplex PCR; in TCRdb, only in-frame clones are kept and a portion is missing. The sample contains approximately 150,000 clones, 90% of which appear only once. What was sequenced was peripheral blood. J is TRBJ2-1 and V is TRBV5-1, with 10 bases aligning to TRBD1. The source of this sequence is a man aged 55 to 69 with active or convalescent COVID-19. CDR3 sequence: CASSQGQGSYNEQFF. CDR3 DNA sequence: TGCGCCAGCAGCCAGGGACAGGGGTCATACAATGAGCAGTTCTTC. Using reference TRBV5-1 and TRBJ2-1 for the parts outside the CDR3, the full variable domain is KAGVTQTPRYLIKTRGQQVTLSCSPISGHRSVSWYQQTPGQGLQFLFEYFSETQRNKGNFPGRFSGRQFSNSRSEMNVSTLELGDSALYLCASSQGQGSYNEQFFGPGTRLTVL.